These T cell receptor beta chains were read from a single sample in a study of T cells in localized non-small cell lung cancer. The assay was immunoSEQ multiplex PCR, and TCRdb's table has in-frame clones only and misses some. Altogether around 26,000 clones are present, around 89% being singletons, with the ten largest covering about 9.4%. Here the sequenced sample was peripheral blood mononuclear cells, taken before any cancer treatment. The receptors stem from a woman aged 40-70 years with stage III lung adenocarcinoma. Each CDR3 is given with its conserved first and last residue. A D gene is named only where the DNA matches it firmly. Where a row states a size, it is once, few, many or the class of an expanded clone; other rows omit it.

D,size,J,V,DNA,CDR3
NA,NA,TRBJ1-5,TRBV19,TGTGCCAGTAATGAATCCGGGGGGGCGGGACAGCCCCAGCATTTT,CASNESGGAGQPQHF
NA,NA,TRBJ1-4,TRBV6-5,TGTGCCAGCAGTTACTCGGGGGCAGGGACTAATGAAAAACTGTTTTTT,CASSYSGAGTNEKLFF
NA,NA,TRBJ2-7,TRBV25-1,TGTGCCAGCAGTGAAAGGTACGAGCAGTACTTC,CASSERYEQYF
NA,NA,TRBJ2-1,TRBV9,TGTGCCAGCAGCGTAGGTATCACCGGCAATGAGCAGTTCTTC,CASSVGITGNEQFF
NA,NA,TRBJ2-3,TRBV7-9,TGTGCCAGCACGAACCAACAGGGTACAAATACGCAGTATTTT,CASTNQQGTNTQYF
TRBD1,NA,TRBJ1-5,TRBV19,TGTGCCAGTAGTACCTCATACAGGGGGCTTCAGCCCCAGCATTTT,CASSTSYRGLQPQHF
TRBD1,NA,TRBJ2-2,TRBV11-2,TGTGCCAGCAGCTTAGGACAGGGTTGGGCCGGGGAGCTGTTTTTT,CASSLGQGWAGELFF
NA,NA,TRBJ2-5,TRBV20-1,TGCAGTGCTAGAAGAGAGACCCAGTACTTC,CSARRETQYF
TRBD1,NA,TRBJ2-1,TRBV5-6,TGTGCCAGCAGCTTGAGGGGGCTCCGGAACAATGAGCAGTTCTTC,CASSLRGLRNNEQFF
TRBD1,NA,TRBJ2-1,TRBV18,TGTGCCAGCTCACCTCCAGGGACAGATACCTACAATGAGCAGTTCTTC,CASSPPGTDTYNEQFF
TRBD2,NA,TRBJ2-1,TRBV27,TGTGCCAGCAGGGGCGGGAGGGGCAATGAGCAGTTCTTC,CASRGGRGNEQFF
NA,NA,TRBJ2-7,TRBV6-5,TGTGCCAGCAGGAGGGAATCAAGCTCCTACGAGCAGTACTTC,CASRRESSSYEQYF
NA,NA,TRBJ2-5,TRBV15,TGTGCCACCAGCAGAGGACAGGGAGGTTCATCAAGGGAGACCCAGTACTTC,CATSRGQGGSSRETQYF
NA,NA,TRBJ2-5,TRBV4-1,TGCGCCAGCAGCCAAGAACCCCCGACAGGTCAAGAGACCCAGTACTTC,CASSQEPPTGQETQYF
NA,NA,TRBJ2-3,TRBV5-4,TGTGCCAGCAGCGCACGGGTGGCTAGCGGCACAGATACGCAGTATTTT,CASSARVASGTDTQYF
NA,NA,TRBJ2-3,TRBV7-2,TGTGCCAGCAGCCAACCAAGACCCTCTACAGATACGCAGTATTTT,CASSQPRPSTDTQYF
NA,NA,TRBJ2-5,TRBV5-8,TGTGCCAGCAGCCTGACAGTAAAAGAGACCCAGTACTTC,CASSLTVKETQYF
NA,once,TRBJ2-1,TRBV15,TGTGCCACCAGCAGAGATAAGGTCACCAAAGGGTACAATGAGCAGTTCTTC,CATSRDKVTKGYNEQFF
NA,NA,TRBJ1-5,TRBV6-1,TGTGCCAGCAGTGTCCAGCCCCAGCATTTT,CASSVQPQHF
NA,NA,TRBJ2-1,TRBV7-2,TGTGCCCAAGAGGCGGGTATTTATAATGAGCAGTTCTTC,CAQEAGIYNEQFF
TRBD2,NA,TRBJ2-1,TRBV7-3,TGTGCCAGCAGGAAGACTAGCGAGGAAAATGAGCAGTTCTTC,CASRKTSEENEQFF
TRBD1,NA,TRBJ2-3,TRBV7-2,TGTGCCAGCAGCCGACGGTTTCCGGGACAGGGGGCAGATACGCAGTATTTT,CASSRRFPGQGADTQYF
NA,NA,TRBJ1-2,TRBV5-4,TGTGCCAGCAGCTCCCCGGGGCAGTGGGGCTATGGCTACACCTTC,CASSSPGQWGYGYTF
TRBD2,once,TRBJ2-5,TRBV5-1,TGCGCCAGCAGCCCCAGGCAGACTAGCGGGAGTCAAGAGACCCAGTACTTC,CASSPRQTSGSQETQYF
NA,NA,TRBJ1-1,TRBV9,TGTGCCAGCAGCGTAGGTGGGGGGGCCTCGAACACTGAAGCTTTCTTT,CASSVGGGASNTEAFF
NA,NA,TRBJ1-4,TRBV4-1,TGCGCCAGCAGCCAAGTCGTGAATACTAATGAAAAACTGTTTTTT,CASSQVVNTNEKLFF
NA,once,TRBJ2-1,TRBV6-8,TGTGCCAGCAGCTGTATGGACTTACCCAATGAGCAGTTCTTC,CASSCMDLPNEQFF
NA,NA,TRBJ2-7,TRBV30,TGTGCCTGGAGTAGAAGGCAGGGGAGGAACGAGCAGTACTTC,CAWSRRQGRNEQYF
TRBD1,NA,TRBJ2-5,TRBV6-1,TGTGCCAGCAGGAGGGACAGGGTGGGACAAGAGACCCAGTACTTC,CASRRDRVGQETQYF
NA,NA,TRBJ1-2,TRBV29-1,TGCAGAGCGGGGGGCCAAGACCAGACCGATGGCTACACCTTC,CRAGGQDQTDGYTF
NA,NA,TRBJ2-7,TRBV2,TGTGCCAATTCGGTAGGGTACGAGCAGTACTTC,CANSVGYEQYF
NA,medium-sized,TRBJ2-1,TRBV4-2,TGTGCCAGCAGCCAAGACCACTTAGGATTCGGGGCCTACAATGAGCAGTTCTTC,CASSQDHLGFGAYNEQFF
NA,NA,TRBJ1-2,TRBV18,TGTGCCAGCTCACCACCGTATCGGGGGTCGGACGCTAACTATGGCTACACCTTC,CASSPPYRGSDANYGYTF
TRBD2,NA,TRBJ2-3,TRBV10-2,TGCGCCAGCAGTGAAGACGGGAGGCTCACAGATACGCAGTATTTT,CASSEDGRLTDTQYF
NA,NA,TRBJ2-1,TRBV4-3,TGCGCCAGCAGCCAAGTGGGGAGCTACAATGAGCAGTTCTTC,CASSQVGSYNEQFF
NA,NA,TRBJ2-3,TRBV9,TGTGCCAGCAGCGTAATGGGCAGCACAGATACGCAGTATTTT,CASSVMGSTDTQYF
NA,NA,TRBJ1-4,TRBV15,TGTGCCACCAGCGGGGGGGCGGAGAAACTGTTTTTT,CATSGGAEKLFF
TRBD2,NA,TRBJ2-5,TRBV4-2,TGTGCCAGCAGCCAAGAATTCGGGAGGGGGGAGACCCAGTACTTC,CASSQEFGRGETQYF
NA,NA,TRBJ2-7,TRBV18,TGTGCCAGCTCACCACTAGAAGCCTACGAGCAGTACTTC,CASSPLEAYEQYF
TRBD1,NA,TRBJ1-2,TRBV6-1,TGTGCCAGCATCCTTAGGACAGGGGGCAACTATGGCTACACCTTC,CASILRTGGNYGYTF
NA,NA,TRBJ2-2,TRBV5-1,TGCGCCAGCTGGCAGGCGGCCCCATCCACCGGGGAGCTGTTTTTT,CASWQAAPSTGELFF
NA,NA,TRBJ2-5,TRBV2,TGTGCCAGCAGTGAAGAGGAGGGGAACCAAGAGACCCAGTACTTC,CASSEEEGNQETQYF
NA,NA,TRBJ2-3,TRBV10-3,TGTGCCATCAGTGAGTCCTCGGATACGCAGTATTTT,CAISESSDTQYF
TRBD2,NA,TRBJ2-1,TRBV11-2,TGTGCCAGCAGTAGGACTAGCGTACATGAGCAGTTCTTC,CASSRTSVHEQFF
NA,NA,TRBJ1-2,TRBV7-2,TGTGCCAGCAGCTTAGCGCTTCGGGTTGGCTATGGCTACACCTTC,CASSLALRVGYGYTF
NA,NA,TRBJ2-3,TRBV29-1,TGCAGCGTTGAAGGTGATACGCAGTATTTT,CSVEGDTQYF
NA,once,TRBJ2-5,TRBV6-1,TGTGCCAGCATCGGACGGAGGGAGAGGCAAGAGACCCAGTACTTC,CASIGRRERQETQYF
TRBD2,NA,TRBJ2-7,TRBV5-1,TGCGCCAGCAGCTTCAGCGGGAGTGGCTACGAGCAGTACTTC,CASSFSGSGYEQYF
TRBD1,NA,TRBJ1-5,TRBV30,TGTGCCTGGAGCGTACAGGGGAATCAGCCCCAGCATTTT,CAWSVQGNQPQHF
TRBD2,once,TRBJ2-5,TRBV5-1,TGCGCCAGCAGCGGGCTAGCGGGAGGGGGAGAGACCCAGTACTTC,CASSGLAGGGETQYF
NA,once,TRBJ2-7,TRBV9,TGTGCCAGCAGCGTAGAGCAGGTTAGCTACGAGCAGTACTTC,CASSVEQVSYEQYF
TRBD1,NA,TRBJ2-6,TRBV2,TGTGCCACACAAGGACAGGCCTTTATTTCTGGGGCCAACGTCCTGACTTTC,CATQGQAFISGANVLTF
TRBD1,NA,TRBJ2-5,TRBV5-4,TGTGCCAGCAGCGCTGATTGGACAGGGGGCATGGAGACCCAGTACTTC,CASSADWTGGMETQYF
TRBD2,NA,TRBJ2-7,TRBV11-2,TGTGCCAGCAGCTTAAACCCCAGCGGGAGTTGGTCCTACGAGCAGTACTTC,CASSLNPSGSWSYEQYF
NA,NA,TRBJ2-2,TRBV19,TGTGCCAGTAGTATATCCGGGGGTCGCACCGGGGAGCTGTTTTTT,CASSISGGRTGELFF
NA,NA,TRBJ2-7,TRBV9,TGTGCCAGCAGCGTAGGGAGCTCCTACGAGCAGTACTTC,CASSVGSSYEQYF
NA,once,TRBJ1-3,TRBV11-2,TGTGCCAGCAGCTTAGATCGGGGGGGCTCTGGAAACACCATATATTTT,CASSLDRGGSGNTIYF